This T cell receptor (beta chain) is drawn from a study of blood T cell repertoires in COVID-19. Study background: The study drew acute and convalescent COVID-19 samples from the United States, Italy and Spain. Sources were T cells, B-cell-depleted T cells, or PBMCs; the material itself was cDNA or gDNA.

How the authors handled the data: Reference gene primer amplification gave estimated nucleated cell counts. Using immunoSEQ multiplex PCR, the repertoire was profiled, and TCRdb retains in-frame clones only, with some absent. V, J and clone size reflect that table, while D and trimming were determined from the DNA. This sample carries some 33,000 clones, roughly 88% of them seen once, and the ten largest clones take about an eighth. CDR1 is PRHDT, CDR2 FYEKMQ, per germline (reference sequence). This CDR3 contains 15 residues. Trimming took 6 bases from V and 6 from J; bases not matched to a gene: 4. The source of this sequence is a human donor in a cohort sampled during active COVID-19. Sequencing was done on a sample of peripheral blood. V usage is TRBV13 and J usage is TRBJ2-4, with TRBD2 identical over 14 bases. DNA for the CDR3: TGTGCCAGCAGTCGACTAGCGGGGGGGAGAAACATTCAGTACTTC. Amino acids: CASSRLAGGRNIQYF.